These 25 T cell receptor beta chains were sequenced from one sample in a study of early T cells in non-severe SARS-CoV-2 infection. MiXCR was run by TCRdb on the 5' RACE reads, yielding one entry per CDR3 protein. The data contain 50,000 to 65,000 distinct CDR3 sequences, 10% to 15% of them singletons. The sequenced sample consisted of whole blood. The receptors derive from an adult who was a healthcare worker with PCR-confirmed SARS-CoV-2 infection or an uninfected control (not recorded which).

This clonotype has at least ten counts. J is TRBJ1-2 and V is TRBV9; TRBD1 might be the D (5 bases). V dropped 3 bases and J dropped 10 bases, with 13 bases sitting between them. The CDR3 is 12 amino acids. Per germline, CDR1 SGDLS and CDR2 YYNGEE. CDR3 nucleotide sequence: TGTGCCAGCAGCGGGGACTTTTTGTACTACACCTTC. The encoded protein is CASSGDFLYYTF.

This clonotype was recorded many times. The chain joins TRBV29-1 to TRBJ1-1; D unresolved. V dropped 1 base and J dropped 6 bases, with 12 bases sitting between them. In germline, CDR1 is SQVTM, CDR2 ANQGSEA. The CDR3 runs 13 residues. In DNA, the CDR3 is TGCAGCGTTGAAGCACCCCTGGTGGCTGAAGCTTTCTTT. Translating it yields CSVEAPLVAEAFF.

This clonotype was seen many times. The chain joins TRBV9 to TRBJ2-2; 7 bases map to TRBD1. Germline values: CDR1 SGDLS, CDR2 YYNGEE. J lost 2 bases, V lost 6 bases, and 4 bases had no gene match. The CDR3 consists of 14 residues. CDR3 sequence reads: CASTRQGNTGELFF. CDR3 DNA: TGTGCCAGCACTCGACAGGGTAACACCGGGGAGCTGTTTTTT.

The chain employs TRBV7-3 and TRBJ2-7; 10 bases align to TRBD1. Germline V lookup: CDR1 SGHTA, CDR2 FQGTGA. The CDR3 is made up of 17 amino acids. With V trimmed by 7 bases and J by 6 bases, 18 bases remained unmatched. CDR3 region: CASNRPPRTGGNPEQYF. DNA of the CDR3: TGTGCCAGCAACCGTCCCCCTCGGACAGGGGGAAACCCCGAGCAGTACTTC.

This clonotype showed up many times. This sequence joins TRBV20-1 and TRBJ1-2; the D is unclear. The CDR3 consists of 15 residues. Trimming took 0 bases from V and 3 from J, leaving 14 bases between them. Looked up from germline, CDR1 is DFQATT and CDR2 is SNEGSKA (reference sequence). The CDR3 sequence: CSARDLGGNYYGYTF. CDR3 bases: TGCAGTGCTAGAGATCTCGGCGGTAATTACTATGGCTACACCTTC.

There are many counts of this clonotype. This chain connects TRBV18 to TRBJ2-7, with TRBD1 identical over 8 bases. The V gene's germline CDR1 is KGHSH and CDR2 LQKENI. The length of the CDR3 is 16 residues. Trimming removed 4 bases from V and 0 bases from J; junction bases left unmatched: 8. As DNA, the CDR3 is TGTGCCAGCTCACAAACGGACAGGGATCTCTCCTACGAGCAGTACTTC. It specifies CASSQTDRDLSYEQYF.

The gene calls are TRBV12-3 or TRBV12-4 and TRBJ2-3; 9 positions agree with TRBD1. With 2 bases clipped from V and 5 bases from J, the junction kept 5 bases outside the gene matches. The CDR3 spans 15 residues. This CDR3 is CASSLPGQGVDTQYF. The CDR3 DNA reads TGTGCCAGCAGTTTACCGGGACAGGGCGTAGATACGCAGTATTTT.

The V call is TRBV2, the J call TRBJ1-1, with TRBD1 matching over 9 bases. This CDR3 has 16 amino acids. Germline CDR1 and CDR2: SNHLY and FYNNEI. V lost 0 bases to trimming and J lost 3 bases; unmatched junction nucleotides: 5. CDR3 sequence (DNA): TGTGCCAGCAGTGAAGCGCGGGGACAGGGTGACACTGAAGCTTTCTTT. This codes for CASSEARGQGDTEAFF.

This clonotype was counted many times. This chain joins TRBV7-2 and TRBJ2-1, with 8 nucleotides matching TRBD2. This CDR3 contains 14 residues. V shed 5 bases and J 6 bases; nucleotides not matched to a gene: 6. CDR1 is SGHTA, CDR2 FQGNSA, per germline. In nucleotides, the CDR3 is TGTGCCAGCAGCCCGGGACTAGGAGTCAATGAGCAGTTCTTC. It specifies CASSPGLGVNEQFF.

Only a few counts were recorded for this clonotype. CDR3 sequence: CASSPRVLAGANTGELFF. The DNA for the CDR3 is TGTGCCAGCAGCCCGAGAGTACTAGCGGGGGCCAACACCGGGGAGCTGTTTTTT. The chain recombines TRBV7-6 with TRBJ2-2; 11 bases fit TRBD2. Looked up from germline, CDR1 is SGHVS and CDR2 is FNYEAQ. V was pared by 5 bases and J by 2 bases, with 10 bases of the junction left unmatched. This CDR3 comprises 18 residues.

This clonotype was seen more than once but under ten times. The chain joins TRBV20-1 to TRBJ2-2; TRBD1 matches at 9 bases. Germline trimming cut 6 bases from V and 1 base from J; bases unmatched to any gene: 3. CDR1 and CDR2 from the germline V gene are DFQATT and SNEGSKA (reference sequence). This CDR3 has 14 amino acids. CDR3: CSAAGQGNTGELFF. CDR3 DNA: TGCAGTGCCGCGGGACAGGGGAACACCGGGGAGCTGTTTTTT.

This clonotype was found many times. This chain uses TRBV6-2 or TRBV6-3 with TRBJ1-5; 10 positions agree with TRBD1. J was trimmed by 9 bases and V by 4 bases; bases with no gene match: 6. This CDR3 contains 14 residues. The germline gives CDR1 MNHEY, CDR2 SVGEGT. CDR3 loop: CASSFDRGLSPQHF. CDR3 nucleotide sequence: TGTGCCAGCAGTTTTGACAGGGGGCTTTCGCCCCAGCATTTT.

CDR3: CASSEAENTEAFF. CDR3 sequence (DNA): TGCGCCAGCAGTGAAGCCGAGAACACTGAAGCTTTCTTT. The gene calls are TRBV10-2 and TRBJ1-1; D is uncertain. The CDR3 has 13 residues. Germline CDR1 WSHSY, CDR2 SAAADI. Trimming removed 3 bases at V and 1 base at J, with 6 bases between.

This clonotype turned up a few times. J is TRBJ2-7 and V is TRBV3-1, with 10 bases aligning to TRBD2. Trimming at V came to 1 base and at J to 10 bases, leaving 7 bases not matched to a gene. The CDR3 spans 14 residues. Germline CDR1 and CDR2: LGHDT and YNNKEL (reference sequence). The DNA for the CDR3 is TGTGCCAGCAGCCAAGGCGCTAGCGGGGGCCAACAGTACTTC. Amino acids: CASSQGASGGQQYF.

Ten or more counts support this clonotype. The rearrangement joins TRBV7-3 to TRBJ2-7, with TRBD1 matching over 7 bases. The CDR3 loop spans 12 amino acids. CDR1 is SGHTA and CDR2 is FQGTGA in the germline V gene. V lost 4 bases to trimming and J lost 5 bases; unmatched junction nucleotides: 2. CDR3 protein: CASSSQGDEQYF. The DNA for the CDR3 is TGTGCCAGCAGCTCCCAGGGGGACGAGCAGTACTTC.

This clonotype was detected only a few times. The chain is built from TRBV7-9 and TRBJ2-6; D tentatively reads TRBD1 or TRBD2 (5 bases each). CDR1 and CDR2 (germline): SEHNR, FQNEAQ (reference sequence). The CDR3 runs 16 residues. V lost 2 bases to trimming and J lost 0 bases, with 8 bases between them. CDR3 loop: CASSLWGNSGANVLTF. DNA for the CDR3: TGTGCCAGCAGCTTATGGGGGAACTCTGGGGCCAACGTCCTGACTTTC.

This clonotype was seen at least ten times. The rearrangement links TRBV7-2 to TRBJ1-4; TRBD1 matches 9 bases. This CDR3 has 16 amino acids. V lost 5 bases, J lost 4 bases, and 8 bases stayed unmatched. Germline-derived CDR1 and CDR2 are SGHTA and FQGNSA. Written as DNA, the CDR3 is TGTGCCAGCAGCCGTTCGGACAGGGGTCTTAATGAAAAACTGTTTTTT. Translation: CASSRSDRGLNEKLFF.

In this sample, this clonotype turned up many times. The V call is TRBV12-3 or TRBV12-4, the J call TRBJ1-1; no clear D. The V gene lost 3 bases and the J gene lost 3 bases, with 17 bases spanning the gap. This CDR3 is built from 16 residues. CDR3 in amino acids: CASSFPGLTAYTEAFF. In DNA form, the CDR3 reads TGTGCCAGCAGTTTCCCTGGGCTAACAGCCTACACTGAAGCTTTCTTT.

V and J are TRBV3-1 and TRBJ2-1; D may be TRBD2 (5 bases). The CDR3 totals 11 residues. Trimming shortened V by 2 bases and J by 9 bases, and 5 bases separated the two germline ends. CDR1 is LGHDT and CDR2 is YNNKEL in the germline V gene (reference sequence). This chain's CDR3 is CASSQSGEQFF. CDR3 nucleotides: TGTGCCAGCAGCCAAAGCGGTGAGCAGTTCTTC.

This clonotype was counted only a few times. The CDR3 sequence: CASRRQETQYF. The CDR3 DNA sequence: TGTGCCAGCAGACGGCAAGAGACCCAGTACTTC. The gene calls are TRBV7-2 and TRBJ2-5; no reliable D call. V shed 6 bases and J shed 2 bases, with 4 bases lying between them. Germline-derived CDR1 and CDR2 are SGHTA and FQGNSA. CDR3 length: 11 residues.

This clonotype came up a few times. The V and J genes are TRBV7-6 and TRBJ2-6; no clear D. Trimming stripped 3 bases from V and 0 bases from J, with 6 bases between. The CDR3 spans 15 residues. Germline values: CDR1 SGHVS, CDR2 FNYEAQ. CDR3 nucleotide sequence: TGTGCCAGCAGCTTTTACGGCTCTGGGGCCAACGTCCTGACTTTC. It is translated as CASSFYGSGANVLTF.

The genes are TRBV6-6 and TRBJ2-3; D gene ambiguous. The V end was cut by 4 bases, the J end by 0 bases, with 11 bases between. CDR1 is MNHNY, CDR2 SVGAGI, per germline (reference sequence). This CDR3 region has 15 residues. CDR3: CASSSKLESTDTQYF. CDR3 in DNA: TGTGCCAGCAGTTCCAAACTGGAGAGCACAGATACGCAGTATTTT.

This clonotype showed up just a few times. The chain recombines TRBV5-1 with TRBJ2-7; D unclear. The CDR3 is 13 residues long. From germline, CDR1 is SGHRS and CDR2 YFSETQ. Trimming took off 6 bases at V and 3 bases at J, with 13 bases between the two ends. CDR3 DNA: TGCGCCAGCAATGAAGGTGTAGGCTACGAGCAGTACTTC. Protein: CASNEGVGYEQYF. The full variable domain, rest sourced from reference TRBV5-1 and TRBJ2-7, is KAGVTQTPRYLIKTRGQQVTLSCSPISGHRSVSWYQQTPGQGLQFLFEYFSETQRNKGNFPGRFSGRQFSNSRSEMNVSTLELGDSALYLCASNEGVGYEQYFGPGTRLTVT.

This clonotype was seen at least ten times. The gene calls are TRBV24-1 and TRBJ2-2; tentatively, D is TRBD1 or TRBD2 (5 bases each). The CDR3 is 15 residues long. From germline, CDR1 is KGHDR and CDR2 SFDVKD. Trimming took off 4 bases at V and 7 bases at J, with 15 bases between the two ends. The CDR3 loop is CATSDPGDADGELFF. For the CDR3, the DNA is TGTGCCACCAGTGACCCTGGGGACGCCGACGGGGAGCTGTTTTTT.

The chain links TRBV14 to TRBJ2-5; 8 bases agree with TRBD1. Per the germline V gene, CDR1 is SGHDN and CDR2 is FVKESK. The trim removed 4 bases at V and 5 bases at J, leaving 9 bases unmatched. The CDR3 runs to 15 residues. CDR3 DNA sequence: TGTGCCAGCAGCCCACAGGGGGGACGGGCGGAGACCCAGTACTTC. Residues: CASSPQGGRAETQYF.